The clone carrying this T cell receptor beta chain was observed many times. The sample is drawn from a study of neurological immune-mediated disorders. Germline V gene data show CDR1 as KGHSH and CDR2 as LQKENI. Trimming took off 4 bases at V and 1 base at J, with 7 bases between the two ends. The length of the CDR3 is 13 residues. One entry per CDR3 protein, called by TCRdb with MiXCR from the 5' RACE reads. Found here are about 120,000 distinct CDR3 sequences, approximately 3.2% of them singletons; the top ten hold 1% to 1.5%. The TCR was taken from a woman between 25 and 40 years old with multiple sclerosis. Material for sequencing was PBMCs. V and J are TRBV18 and TRBJ1-1; D is uncertain. CDR3 sequence (DNA): TGTGCCAGCTCACGTCAGCCGAACACTGAAGCTTTCTTT. Protein: CASSRQPNTEAFF.